A selection of T cell receptor beta chains follows, all from one sample in a study of T-cell reconstitution after alpha-beta-depleted transplantation in children. TCRdb reprocessed the PCR reads with MiXCR, giving one entry per CDR3 protein. The data show about 300,000 distinct CDR3 sequences, roughly a tenth seen once. The starting material was PBMCs, obtained before TCRalphabeta/CD19-depleted stem cell transplant. The receptor set was obtained from a boy younger than two with acute myeloid leukemia, due to receive a stem cell transplant. CDR3s include the opening cysteine and the closing phenylalanine or tryptophan. The D gene is left open where the match is weak. Where a row states a size, it is once, few, many or the class of an expanded clone; other rows omit it.

J gene	D gene	CDR3 length	clone size	V gene	CDR3 protein	CDR3 DNA
TRBJ2-2	-	15	many	TRBV7-2	CASSLLVSNTGELFF	TGTGCCAGCAGCTTACTAGTGTCCAACACCGGGGAGCTGTTTTTT
TRBJ2-7	TRBD2	15	few	TRBV10-3	CAISWPSGSSYEQYF	TGTGCCATCAGTTGGCCTAGCGGGAGCTCCTACGAGCAGTACTTC
TRBJ2-1	-	15	many	TRBV7-6	CASSPFVHAYNEQFF	TGTGCCAGCAGCCCCTTCGTACATGCCTACAATGAGCAGTTCTTC
TRBJ2-1	TRBD1	17	-	TRBV5-6	CASSYFTGTGSRRLLNF	TGTGCCAGCAGCTATTTTACCGGGACAGGGAGTCGTCGACTCCTAAACTTC
TRBJ2-1	-	15	many	TRBV28	CASGAHTSSYNEQFF	TGTGCCAGCGGGGCACATACTAGCTCCTACAATGAGCAGTTCTTC
TRBJ2-2	TRBD2	17	many	TRBV5-6	CASSSIRLALNTGELFF	TGTGCCAGCAGCTCGATCCGACTAGCTCTTAACACCGGGGAGCTGTTTTTT
TRBJ2-1	-	14	many	TRBV10-3	CAISESSLAHEQFF	TGTGCCATCAGTGAGTCTTCGCTAGCGCATGAGCAGTTCTTC
TRBJ2-1	-	15	many	TRBV5-1	CASRAQAANHNEQFF	TGCGCCAGCAGAGCCCAGGCCGCTAACCACAATGAGCAGTTCTTC
TRBJ2-7	TRBD1	15	few	TRBV5-5	CASSVGTGALYEQYF	TGTGCCAGCAGCGTGGGGACAGGGGCCCTCTACGAGCAGTACTTC
TRBJ2-7	-	17	many	TRBV11-2	CASSLGVAGPISYEQYF	TGTGCCAGCAGCTTAGGGGTGGCGGGACCGATATCCTACGAGCAGTACTTC
TRBJ2-3	-	15	few	TRBV5-1	CASSLGAGRTDTQYF	TGCGCCAGCAGCTTGGGGGCGGGGCGCACAGATACGCAGTATTTT
TRBJ2-7	-	14	many	TRBV7-6	CASSLGVSTYEQYF	TGTGCCAGCAGCTTAGGGGTTTCTACCTACGAGCAGTACTTC
TRBJ2-2	TRBD2	17	-	TRBV7-3	CASSRGRGGLDTGDLFF	TGTGCCAGCAGCAGGGGGCGGGGGGGCCTGGACACCGGGGATCTGTTTTTT
TRBJ2-7	TRBD1	16	-	TRBV7-2	CASSSPLGQLSYEQYF	TGTGCCAGCAGCTCCCCCCTGGGACAGCTCTCCTACGAGCAGTACTTC
TRBJ2-1	-	15	many	TRBV27	CASSSLGGRNNEQFF	TGTGCCAGCAGTTCTCTGGGGGGTCGCAACAATGAGCAGTTCTTC
TRBJ2-7	TRBD1	17	few	TRBV28	CASSLVPSGQGAYEQYF	TGTGCCAGCAGTTTGGTTCCCTCGGGACAGGGAGCCTACGAGCAGTACTTC
TRBJ2-1	-	14	many	TRBV20-1	CSARDKDPYNEQFF	TGCAGTGCTAGAGATAAGGACCCATACAATGAGCAGTTCTTC
TRBJ2-1	TRBD2	15	many	TRBV19	CASLLASGSYNEQFF	TGTGCCAGTCTCCTCGCTAGCGGCTCCTACAATGAGCAGTTCTTC
TRBJ2-7	-	14	few	TRBV7-6	CASSPLPRDYEQYF	TGTGCCAGCAGCCCCCTACCCCGGGACTACGAGCAGTACTTC
TRBJ1-5	TRBD1	15	many	TRBV12-3/TRBV12-4	CASSFGQGPHRPQHF	TGTGCCAGCAGCTTCGGACAGGGCCCGCATCGGCCCCAGCATTTT
TRBJ2-2	-	14	-	TRBV7-7	CASSYPGNTGELFF	TGTGCCAGCAGCTATCCAGGGAACACCGGGGAGCTGTTTTTT
TRBJ2-7	-	15	few	TRBV5-6	CASSLGGVLGVEQYF	TGTGCCAGCAGCTTGGGGGGGGTGCTTGGAGTAGAGCAGTACTTC
TRBJ2-7	-	15	many	TRBV10-3	CAISEPTVYPYEQYF	TGTGCCATCAGTGAACCGACAGTTTACCCCTACGAGCAGTACTTC
TRBJ2-7	-	15	many	TRBV4-3	CASSQIQGGRNEQYF	TGCGCCAGCAGCCAAATCCAGGGGGGAAGGAACGAGCAGTACTTC
TRBJ2-5	-	15	many	TRBV25-1	CASSDLGAVGETQYF	TGTGCCAGCAGTGATCTTGGGGCAGTCGGAGAGACCCAGTACTTC
TRBJ2-6	TRBD1	19	-	TRBV5-1	CASSPTRDRGFTGANVLTF	TGCGCCAGCAGCCCCACCCGGGACAGGGGGTTTACTGGGGCCAACGTCCTGACTTTC
TRBJ2-7	-	13	-	TRBV18	CASSPRSFSEQYF	TGTGCCAGCTCACCAAGGTCTTTTTCCGAGCAGTACTTC
TRBJ1-5	-	15	many	TRBV28	CASSFLQGPMQPQHF	TGTGCCAGCAGTTTCCTACAGGGCCCCATGCAGCCCCAGCATTTT
TRBJ2-7	-	18	many	TRBV7-9	CASSFFGGHPTKVYEQYF	TGTGCCAGCAGCTTTTTCGGGGGGCACCCTACCAAAGTTTACGAGCAGTACTTC
TRBJ1-2	-	13	many	TRBV6-5	CASSSPWRPSYTF	TGTGCCAGCAGTTCCCCGTGGAGGCCGAGTTACACCTTC
TRBJ2-7	-	11	many	TRBV12-3/TRBV12-4	CASSLQWEQYF	TGTGCCAGCAGTTTACAGTGGGAGCAGTACTTC
TRBJ1-1	TRBD1	14	many	TRBV29-1	CSVGTGEGFAEAFF	TGCAGCGTTGGGACAGGGGAGGGCTTCGCTGAAGCTTTCTTT
TRBJ2-7	TRBD2	15	-	TRBV7-9	CASSLDGRASYEQYF	TGTGCCAGCAGCTTAGACGGGAGGGCCTCCTACGAGCAGTACTTC
TRBJ2-5	TRBD1	14	few	TRBV7-8	CASSSRGLGETQYF	TGTGCCAGCAGCTCCAGGGGGCTAGGGGAGACCCAGTACTTC
TRBJ2-2	TRBD1	14	many	TRBV19	CASTKTGLTGELFF	TGTGCCAGTACCAAGACAGGGTTAACCGGGGAGCTGTTTTTT
TRBJ2-3	-	12	many	TRBV7-3	CASSSGGDTQYF	TGTGCCAGCAGCTCAGGGGGGGATACGCAGTATTTT
TRBJ1-6	TRBD1	16	-	TRBV5-5	CASSLTGEAYNSPLHF	TGTGCCAGCAGCTTGACAGGGGAAGCCTATAATTCACCCCTCCACTTT
TRBJ2-1	TRBD2	15	many	TRBV28	CASRQRGLAGNEQFF	TGTGCCAGCAGACAGAGAGGACTAGCCGGTAATGAGCAGTTCTTC
TRBJ2-2	-	18	-	TRBV11-2	CASSLGLAGLATAGELFF	TGTGCCAGCAGCTTAGGCCTCGCGGGGCTAGCGACCGCCGGGGAGCTGTTTTTT
TRBJ1-5	TRBD1	15	-	TRBV7-9	CASSQTGGDNQPQHF	TGTGCCAGCAGCCAAACAGGGGGGGACAATCAGCCCCAGCATTTT
TRBJ1-1	TRBD1	15	many	TRBV5-1	CASSLRTGVNTEAFF	TGCGCCAGCAGCTTGCGGACAGGGGTGAACACTGAAGCTTTCTTT
TRBJ2-1	-	15	many	TRBV14	CASSQLGTPNNEQFF	TGTGCCAGCAGCCAACTCGGGACGCCCAACAATGAGCAGTTCTTC
TRBJ2-4	-	15	many	TRBV5-1	CASSRRGSDKNIQYF	TGCGCCAGCAGTAGGAGGGGGTCAGACAAAAACATTCAGTACTTC
TRBJ2-3	-	14	many	TRBV7-9	CASSSDFSTDTQYF	TGTGCCAGCAGCTCGGACTTTAGCACAGATACGCAGTATTTT
TRBJ2-7	TRBD2	17	many	TRBV4-2	CASSQLSSGIPPHEQYF	TGTGCCAGCAGCCAACTGTCTAGCGGGATCCCTCCCCACGAGCAGTACTTC
TRBJ2-7	-	12	many	TRBV28	CASSERDYEQYF	TGTGCCAGCAGTGAGCGAGACTACGAGCAGTACTTC